A selection of T cell receptor beta chains follows, all from one sample in a study of cytomegalovirus exposure and HLA in healthy donors. TCRdb's table, derived via immunoSEQ multiplex PCR, lists solely in-frame clones and lacks some. The top ten hold roughly 8.8% of the sample, which has approximately 140,000 clones, roughly 80% seen once. The specimen sequenced was PBMCs. These receptors originate from a woman in her 50s in good health and CMV-seropositive. The CDR3 runs from the conserved cysteine through the conserved F or W. A D gene is named only where the DNA matches it firmly. Rows may omit the clone size; those that give it use once, few, many or a size class.

D gene,J gene,V gene,clone size,CDR3 DNA,CDR3 protein
TRBD2,TRBJ2-7,TRBV28,few,TGTGCCAGCAGCACCCGTGGGGGGGCGGGGGGGGGCTACGAGCAGTACTTC,CASSTRGGAGGGYEQYF
.,TRBJ2-2,TRBV5-1,.,TGCGCCAGCAGCTTCGGTGACGGGACACGAAGCGGGGAGCTGTTTTTT,CASSFGDGTRSGELFF
.,TRBJ2-3,TRBV5-8,.,TGTGCCAGCAGCTTGAAGCCTAGCACAGATACGCAGTATTTT,CASSLKPSTDTQYF
TRBD1,TRBJ2-5,TRBV5-1,.,TGCGCCAGCAGCATACAGACAGGGTCCCCCCAAGAGACCCAGTACTTC,CASSIQTGSPQETQYF
.,TRBJ1-1,TRBV2,.,TGTGCCAGCAGTGAAAGGGTCACAGGGCCGGCCACTGAAGCTTTCTTT,CASSERVTGPATEAFF
.,TRBJ2-7,TRBV28,.,TGTGCCAGCAGCCTTAGCGCAGGAACCTACGAGCAGTACTTC,CASSLSAGTYEQYF
.,TRBJ2-7,TRBV6-5,.,TGTGCCAGCAGTTTCGCAGTCCTTGGCATTACCTACGAGCAGTACTTC,CASSFAVLGITYEQYF
TRBD1,TRBJ2-7,TRBV19,.,TGTGCCAGTAGTATAAGACCGGGACAGCCCTACGAGCAGTACTTC,CASSIRPGQPYEQYF
TRBD1,TRBJ2-2,TRBV10-2,.,TGCGCCAGCTCGGACAGGGGGCACACCGGGGAGCTGTTTTTT,CASSDRGHTGELFF
.,TRBJ2-7,TRBV5-1,.,TGCGCCAGCAGCTTGGTAATCGGGGGCTCCTACGAGCAGTACTTC,CASSLVIGGSYEQYF
.,TRBJ1-5,TRBV19,.,TGTGCCAGTAGTACCCCGAGAGTAACTAGCAATCAGCCCCAGCATTTT,CASSTPRVTSNQPQHF
.,TRBJ2-5,TRBV4-2,.,TGTGCCAGCAGCCCACAGAGGGACTTCATAAAGGACCAGTACTTC,CASSPQRDFIKDQYF
.,TRBJ1-2,TRBV7-8,.,TGTGCCAGCAGCCCGGCCCCGGGGGACTATGGCTACACCTTC,CASSPAPGDYGYTF
.,TRBJ1-1,TRBV4-3,few,TGCGCCAGCAGCCAAGAATCGTATGTGTTGAGTGAAGCTTTCTTT,CASSQESYVLSEAFF
.,TRBJ1-5,TRBV6-5,.,TGTGCCAGCAGGATCCGGGGAGGACAGCCCCAGCATTTT,CASRIRGGQPQHF
.,TRBJ1-1,TRBV18,.,TGTGCCAGCTCTCTCAGAGGGGGAACGAACACTGAAGCTTTCTTT,CASSLRGGTNTEAFF
TRBD1,TRBJ1-1,TRBV18,.,TGTGCCAGCTCACCACAGCCAGGGGGCCGGACGGGGACTGAAGCTTTCTTT,CASSPQPGGRTGTEAFF
.,TRBJ2-7,TRBV7-3,.,TGTGCCAGCAGCTTACAGGGACTGTTGGACAACGAGCAGTACTTC,CASSLQGLLDNEQYF
TRBD2,TRBJ2-2,TRBV9,.,TGTGCCAGCAGCGTAGTACCACCGGGACTAGCGGGGGAAACCGGGGAGCTGTTTTTT,CASSVVPPGLAGETGELFF
TRBD1,TRBJ2-1,TRBV5-4,.,TGTGCCAGCAGCTTGTTTACAGGGGGTTACAATGAGCAGTTCTTC,CASSLFTGGYNEQFF
TRBD2,TRBJ2-5,TRBV6-6,.,TGTGCCAGCTTTAGCGGGATCCAAGAGACCCAGTACTTC,CASFSGIQETQYF
.,TRBJ1-2,TRBV11-2,.,TGTGCCAGCAGCTTAGTCTCGGGGGGCCTCTATGGCTACACCTTC,CASSLVSGGLYGYTF
.,TRBJ2-7,TRBV6-1,once,TGTGCCAGCAGTGAAGTCCTGGACAGCTCCTACGAGCAGTACTTC,CASSEVLDSSYEQYF
.,TRBJ1-6,TRBV5-1,.,TGCGCCAGCAGCTTGGATGTGCGGGGGGGTAATTCACCCCTCCACTTT,CASSLDVRGGNSPLHF
TRBD1,TRBJ1-1,TRBV6-1,.,TGTGCCAGCAGTGAAGGAGGGGGGACAGCGAACACTGAAGCTTTCTTT,CASSEGGGTANTEAFF
.,TRBJ1-2,TRBV27,.,TGTGCCAGCAGTTTCTCTGGTACAGGCGGCTACACCTTC,CASSFSGTGGYTF
.,TRBJ1-5,TRBV7-9,.,TGTGCCAGCAGCCCGTCCAATCAGCCCCAGCATTTT,CASSPSNQPQHF
.,TRBJ1-1,TRBV4-3,.,TGCGCCAGCAGCCAAGTCTCGGGGGGCGCGACTGAAGCTTTCTTT,CASSQVSGGATEAFF
TRBD1,TRBJ2-7,TRBV6-1,.,TGTGCCAGCAGTGAACAGGGGGACACCTACGAGCAGTACTTC,CASSEQGDTYEQYF
.,TRBJ1-5,TRBV7-9,.,TGTGCCAGCAGCTTGGGGGGAGTTAGCAATCAGCCCCAGCATTTT,CASSLGGVSNQPQHF
TRBD2,TRBJ2-7,TRBV6-5,.,TGTGCCAGCACCTTACTAGCGGGGGATTCGGAGCAGTACTTC,CASTLLAGDSEQYF
.,TRBJ1-5,TRBV2,.,TGTGCCAGCAGGGACAGTACAATAGATCAGCCCCAGCATTTT,CASRDSTIDQPQHF
TRBD1,TRBJ2-7,TRBV7-2,once,TGTGCCAGCAGTCAAGACAGGGGGAGCTCCTACGAGCAGTACTTC,CASSQDRGSSYEQYF
.,TRBJ1-2,TRBV4-3,once,TGCGCCAGCAGCCGCAACAGGGCGGCTAACTATGGCTACACCTTC,CASSRNRAANYGYTF
TRBD2,TRBJ2-1,TRBV5-1,.,TGCGCCAGCAGCTTGGTTCTAGCGGGGGGGCCTGAACAGTTCTTC,CASSLVLAGGPEQFF
TRBD1,TRBJ2-1,TRBV29-1,.,TGCAGCGCCGGGACAGGGGGTGATGATGAGCAGTTCTTC,CSAGTGGDDEQFF
.,TRBJ2-7,TRBV5-6,once,TGTGCCAGCAGCTTATCAGCCTACGAGCAGTACTTC,CASSLSAYEQYF
TRBD1,TRBJ2-1,TRBV7-3,.,TGTGCCAGCAGCCCGACGGGACAGGGGAACAATGAGCAGTTCTTC,CASSPTGQGNNEQFF
.,TRBJ2-7,TRBV2,.,TGTGCCAGCTCTTTAGAAAGGGGCTACGAGCAGTACTTC,CASSLERGYEQYF